These 30 T cell receptor beta chains were sequenced from one sample in a study of blood T cell repertoires in COVID-19. Repertoires were generated with immunoSEQ multiplex PCR, while TCRdb's copy carries only in-frame clones and drops some. In the table there are some 250,000 clones, 86% of which are singletons. Sequencing used peripheral blood. The receptors were sampled from a woman aged 25 to 45 with COVID-19, enrolled during active disease.

The rearrangement links TRBV7-7 to TRBJ2-1; 9 bases are shared with TRBD1. CDR1 is SSHAT, CDR2 FNYEAQ, per germline (reference sequence). J lost 8 bases, V lost 4 bases, and 9 bases had no gene match. This CDR3 comprises 15 residues. CDR3 in amino acids: CASSSGTGRSDEQFF. CDR3 in DNA: TGTGCCAGCAGCTCCGGGACAGGGCGGTCGGATGAGCAGTTCTTC.

CDR3 loop: CASSYLAGGETQYF. The CDR3 DNA reads TGCGCCAGCAGCTATCTAGCGGGGGGGGAGACCCAGTACTTC. The chain joins TRBV4-1 to TRBJ2-5; 12 bases line up with TRBD2. CDR1 and CDR2 (germline): MGHRA, YSYEKL. CDR3 length: 14 residues. V was pared by 5 bases and J by 5 bases, with 3 bases of the junction left unmatched.

The chain links TRBV4-1 to TRBJ1-4, with 8 bases that match TRBD1. V shed 4 bases, J shed 8 bases, and the junction held 12 bases outside the gene matches. CDR1 and CDR2 from the germline V gene are MGHRA and YSYEKL. The CDR3 extends over 16 amino acids. The CDR3 DNA sequence: TGCGCCAGCAGCCTGAGTGCGGACAGGGTGAACGAAAAACTGTTTTTT. Translated, it gives CASSLSADRVNEKLFF.

The chain uses TRBV19 and TRBJ2-5, with a possible D match to TRBD2 (6 bases). CDR1 is LNHDA and CDR2 is SQIVND in the germline V gene (reference sequence). The CDR3 totals 14 residues. V was trimmed by 6 bases and J by 1 base, leaving 12 bases between them. The CDR3: CASSPGGPQETQYF. Written as DNA, the CDR3 is TGTGCCAGTAGCCCAGGAGGGCCCCAAGAGACCCAGTACTTC.

This chain connects TRBV6-5 to TRBJ2-5; the D is unclear. Germline V gene lookup returns CDR1 MNHEY and CDR2 SVGAGI. The V end was cut by 2 bases, the J end by 8 bases, with 18 bases between. The CDR3 loop spans 15 amino acids. This CDR3 reads CASSYTSRSKATQYF. The CDR3 DNA is TGTGCCAGCAGTTACACCTCCCGGTCCAAAGCTACCCAGTACTTC.

The chain combines TRBV6-5 with TRBJ1-5, with no clear D. Trimming took 0 bases from V and 6 from J, leaving 12 bases between them. Germline V lookup: CDR1 MNHEY, CDR2 SVGAGI. The CDR3 spans 15 residues. CDR3 loop: CASSYSIDRGQPQHF. Written as DNA, the CDR3 is TGTGCCAGCAGTTACTCGATCGATCGAGGTCAGCCCCAGCATTTT.

This clone was counted between two and nine times. The chain recombines TRBV27 with TRBJ1-2; D call uncertain. Germline lookup yields CDR1 MNHEY and CDR2 SMNVEV (reference sequence). This CDR3 is built from 15 residues. Deletions cut 0 bases from V and 4 bases from J, with 12 bases between. CDR3 nucleotide sequence: TGTGCCAGCAGTTTATCGGAGGGCGGTTTCTATGGCTACACCTTC. Translation gives CASSLSEGGFYGYTF.

This clone was counted a single time. This rearrangement joins TRBV7-9 to TRBJ2-1; TRBD1 matches at 8 bases. This CDR3 is 16 amino acids long. From germline, CDR1 is SEHNR and CDR2 FQNEAQ (reference sequence). V lost 1 base, J lost 8 bases, and 10 bases stayed unmatched. The DNA for the CDR3 is TGTGCCAGCAGCTTAGTGGTGACAGGGGAGTGGGATGAGCAGTTCTTC. Amino acid sequence: CASSLVVTGEWDEQFF.

The V gene is TRBV28, the J gene TRBJ1-6; D ambiguous. This CDR3 region has 14 residues. Germline lookup yields CDR1 MDHEN and CDR2 SYDVKM. Trimming took 3 bases from V and 6 from J, leaving 9 bases between them. The CDR3 is CASSFLVPNSPLHF. CDR3 in DNA: TGTGCCAGCAGTTTTCTCGTCCCTAATTCACCCCTCCACTTT.

This chain joins TRBV5-1 and TRBJ2-3; TRBD1 might be the D (6 bases). Per the germline V gene, CDR1 is SGHRS and CDR2 is YFSETQ. The CDR3 contains 15 residues. V lost 7 bases, J lost 0 bases, and 15 bases lay in between. The chain's CDR3 is CASAQGGTSTDTQYF. DNA of the CDR3: TGCGCCAGCGCCCAAGGGGGAACCAGCACAGATACGCAGTATTTT.

The chain uses TRBV14 and TRBJ2-2, with 12 bases identical to TRBD2. V was clipped by 2 bases and J by 1 base; unmatched bases: 5. Germline-derived CDR1 and CDR2 are SGHDN and FVKESK. The CDR3 has 18 residues. The CDR3 is CASSQRLAGAVNTGELFF. The CDR3 DNA sequence: TGTGCCAGCAGCCAAAGACTAGCGGGGGCCGTGAACACCGGGGAGCTGTTTTTT.

The CDR3 region is CASSFDSNYGYTF. CDR3 in DNA: TGTGCCAGCAGCTTTGACTCTAACTATGGCTACACCTTC. The chain couples TRBV7-9 to TRBJ1-2; unclear D gene. Trimming pared 3 bases from V and 0 bases from J, leaving 5 bases between. This CDR3 contains 13 residues. Germline CDR1 and CDR2: SEHNR and FQNEAQ (reference sequence).

The chain uses TRBV12-3 or TRBV12-4 and TRBJ2-7; no clear D gene. V was clipped by 2 bases and J by 4 bases, with 6 bases between them. The length of the CDR3 is 12 residues. CDR3 sequence: CASSLWAYEQYF. CDR3 in DNA: TGTGCCAGCAGTTTATGGGCTTACGAGCAGTACTTC.

The chain couples TRBV2 to TRBJ2-7; D is ambiguous. CDR1 and CDR2 from the germline V gene are SNHLY and FYNNEI. The ends were cut back, 1 base at V and 0 bases at J, with 7 bases in the middle. The CDR3 runs 14 residues. CDR3 in DNA: TGTGCCAGCAGTGAAGGGGCTCTCTCCTACGAGCAGTACTTC. Protein: CASSEGALSYEQYF. Full variable domain (missing parts from reference TRBV2 and TRBJ2-7): EPEVTQTPSHQVTQMGQEVILRCVPISNHLYFYWYRQILGQKVEFLVSFYNNEISEKSEIFDDQFSVERPDGSNFTLKIRSTKLEDSAMYFCASSEGALSYEQYFGPGTRLTVT.

About this clone: This specimen includes other DNA sequences encoding the same CDR3. This chain uses TRBV5-1 with TRBJ2-7, with D perhaps matching TRBD1 (6 bases). The germline gives CDR1 SGHRS, CDR2 YFSETQ. V was shortened by 0 bases and J by 0 bases, with 10 bases between the two germline ends. The CDR3 is made up of 15 amino acids. The DNA for the CDR3 is TGCGCCAGCAGCTTGGGGCAGGGGCTCTCCTACGAGCAGTACTTC. It specifies CASSLGQGLSYEQYF.

This sequence joins TRBV7-9 and TRBJ2-2, with no clear D. Germline V lookup: CDR1 SEHNR, CDR2 FQNEAQ (reference sequence). The CDR3 spans 16 residues. V lost 3 bases to trimming and J lost 1 base, with 12 bases between them. In DNA, the CDR3 is TGTGCCAGCAGCTTGTCTCTTGGCCTGAACACCGGGGAGCTGTTTTTT. Residues: CASSLSLGLNTGELFF. Full variable domain (outside the CDR3, taken from reference TRBV7-9 and TRBJ2-2): DTGVSQNPRHKITKRGQNVTFRCDPISEHNRLYWYRQTLGQGPEFLTYFQNEAQLEKSRLLSDRFSAERPKGSFSTLEIQRTEQGDSAMYLCASSLSLGLNTGELFFGEGSRLTVL.

This chain links TRBV6-5 with TRBJ2-7; 7 bases align to TRBD1. This CDR3 spans 15 amino acids. Germline V gene lookup returns CDR1 MNHEY and CDR2 SVGAGI. Trimming cost V 5 bases and J 7 bases; bases outside gene matches: 14. The CDR3: CASSRRQGRSREQYF. CDR3 bases: TGTGCCAGCAGTCGTAGACAGGGACGGTCGAGGGAGCAGTACTTC.

This clone was seen only once. The chain combines TRBV19 with TRBJ1-2; D is ambiguous. The CDR3 covers 14 residues. Germline V lookup: CDR1 LNHDA, CDR2 SQIVND (reference sequence). The V and J ends lost 7 bases and 8 bases respectively, with 20 bases between them. CDR3 region: CASTLGEGPEGYTF. In DNA form, the CDR3 reads TGTGCCAGTACCCTCGGGGAGGGCCCGGAGGGCTACACCTTC. Using reference TRBV19 and TRBJ1-2 for the parts outside the CDR3, the full variable domain is DGGITQSPKYLFRKEGQNVTLSCEQNLNHDAMYWYRQDPGQGLRLIYYSQIVNDFQKGDIAEGYSVSREKKESFPLTVTSAQKNPTAFYLCASTLGEGPEGYTFGSGTRLTVV.

The chain joins TRBV19 to TRBJ1-1, with a weak D call TRBD1 (6 bases). Trimming shortened V by 2 bases and J by 3 bases, and 10 bases separated the two germline ends. CDR1 and CDR2 (germline): LNHDA, SQIVND (reference sequence). CDR3 length: 14 residues. The CDR3 reads CASSIMDSYTEAFF. The CDR3 region has the DNA TGTGCCAGTAGTATAATGGACAGTTACACTGAAGCTTTCTTT.

The rearrangement uses TRBV9 and TRBJ2-7; 9 bases match TRBD2. CDR1 and CDR2 from the germline V gene are SGDLS and YYNGEE. The CDR3 length is 14 residues. Trimming at V came to 4 bases and at J to 3 bases, leaving 5 bases not matched to a gene. The CDR3 DNA follows: TGTGCCAGCAGCCCTAGCGGGATAGACTACGAGCAGTACTTC. This codes for CASSPSGIDYEQYF. Looking up the rest from reference TRBV9 and TRBJ2-7 gives the full variable domain: DSGVTQTPKHLITATGQRVTLRCSPRSGDLSVYWYQQSLDQGLQFLIQYYNGEERAKGNILERFSAQQFPDLHSELNLSSLELGDSALYFCASSPSGIDYEQYFGPGTRLTVT.

CDR3 amino acids: CASSLLADPRETQYF. Here the CDR3 DNA reads TGCGCCAGCAGCTTACTAGCGGACCCGAGGGAGACCCAGTACTTC. This chain connects TRBV5-1 to TRBJ2-5; 8 bases map to TRBD2. Trimming took 2 bases from V and 5 from J; bases not matched to a gene: 8. There are 15 residues in the CDR3. The germline gives CDR1 SGHRS, CDR2 YFSETQ.

This clone occurred once. V is TRBV7-9 and J is TRBJ1-2; no definite D call. V lost 7 bases and J 4 bases, leaving 16 bases between the germline ends. The CDR3 is 14 residues long. CDR1 SEHNR and CDR2 FQNEAQ come from the germline V gene (reference sequence). CDR3 loop: CASTPPVESYGYTF. The CDR3 nucleotides are TGTGCCAGCACCCCCCCGGTAGAGAGCTATGGCTACACCTTC. The full variable domain, in which reference TRBV7-9 and TRBJ1-2 provide the parts outside the CDR3, is DTGVSQNPRHKITKRGQNVTFRCDPISEHNRLYWYRQTLGQGPEFLTYFQNEAQLEKSRLLSDRFSAERPKGSFSTLEIQRTEQGDSAMYLCASTPPVESYGYTFGSGTRLTVV.

The V gene is TRBV5-1, the J gene TRBJ2-5, with TRBD1 matching 9 bases. The CDR3 has 15 amino acids. The junction had 8 bases not matched to a gene; V was cut back by 3 bases and J by 5 bases. CDR1 is SGHRS, CDR2 YFSETQ, per germline. For the CDR3, the DNA is TGCGCCAGCAGCTACCGGGACAGGGTCCTGGAGACCCAGTACTTC. It specifies CASSYRDRVLETQYF.

The chain has TRBV7-2 and TRBJ1-2; D is perhaps TRBD1 (6 bases). There are 12 residues in the CDR3. The germline V and J ends were trimmed by 10 bases and 7 bases, with 16 bases remaining between them. The germline gives CDR1 SGHTA, CDR2 FQGNSA. This chain's CDR3 is CATLTGIFGYTF. The CDR3 coding sequence is TGTGCCACCCTGACAGGCATTTTTGGCTACACCTTC.

The V call is TRBV20-1, the J call TRBJ2-5; a weak D match, TRBD2 (6 bases). Germline CDR1 DFQATT, CDR2 SNEGSKA (reference sequence). V shed 3 bases and J shed 7 bases, with 9 bases lying between them. The CDR3 consists of 11 residues. This CDR3 reads CSASGGGTQYF. DNA for the CDR3: TGCAGTGCTAGCGGGGGAGGGACCCAGTACTTC.

The CDR3 is CAWPTGNSGYTF. As DNA, the CDR3 is TGTGCCTGGCCTACAGGGAACAGTGGCTACACCTTC. The gene calls are TRBV30 and TRBJ1-2; possible D gene TRBD1, 6 bases. The CDR3 is 12 amino acids. Germline CDR1 GTSNPN, CDR2 SVGIG (reference sequence). Deletions cut 5 bases from V and 7 bases from J, with 14 bases between.

This clone was seen just once. This chain links TRBV21-1 with TRBJ1-4; the table's D call, TRBD1, was not checked against the DNA. TRBV21-1 is an annotated pseudogene. The CDR3 totals 18 residues. Written as DNA, the CDR3 is TGTGCCAGCAGCAAAGAATCGGGACAACGTGCAACTAATGAAAAACTGTTTTTT. Its translation is CASSKESGQRATNEKLFF.

V gene TRBV5-4 combines with J gene TRBJ1-2; the D is unclear. This CDR3 comprises 12 residues. The V end lost 0 bases, the J end lost 4 bases, and 4 bases lay between the germline ends. Germline values: CDR1 SGHNT, CDR2 YYREEE (reference sequence). CDR3 sequence reads: CASSLDIYGYTF. The DNA for the CDR3 is TGTGCCAGCAGCTTGGACATCTATGGCTACACCTTC.

This chain joins TRBV5-6 and TRBJ2-7, with D possibly being TRBD1 (6 bases). CDR1 and CDR2 (germline): SGHDT, YYEEEE. Trimming shortened V by 1 base and J by 6 bases, and 17 bases separated the two germline ends. The CDR3 consists of 15 residues. CDR3 loop: CASSLIFSGDGEQYF. The CDR3 DNA is TGTGCCAGCAGCTTGATCTTTTCAGGGGATGGCGAGCAGTACTTC.

The chain uses TRBV5-8 and TRBJ2-1; TRBD2 might be the D (6 bases). This CDR3 is built from 15 residues. The germline gives CDR1 SGHTS, CDR2 YDEGEE. The V gene lost 3 bases and the J gene lost 5 bases, with 15 bases spanning the gap. The CDR3: CASSSTPWGDNEQFF. The CDR3 region has the DNA TGTGCCAGCAGCTCAACTCCCTGGGGGGACAATGAGCAGTTCTTC.